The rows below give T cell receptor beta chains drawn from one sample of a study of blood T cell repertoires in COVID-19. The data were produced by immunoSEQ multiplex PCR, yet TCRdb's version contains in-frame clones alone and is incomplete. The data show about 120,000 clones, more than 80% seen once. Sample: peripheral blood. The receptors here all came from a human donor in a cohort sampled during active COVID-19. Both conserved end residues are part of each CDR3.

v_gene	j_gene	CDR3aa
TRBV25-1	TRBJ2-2	CASSAVQGRGSGELFF
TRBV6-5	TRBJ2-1	CASSYKREGNNEQFF
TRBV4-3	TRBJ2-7	CASSQDHGGSYEQYF
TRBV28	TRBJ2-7	CASARGVSYEQYF
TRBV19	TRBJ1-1	CASSIGQLNTEAFF
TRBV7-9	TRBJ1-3	CAGAGGNLSGNTIYF
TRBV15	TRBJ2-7	CATSRVQGTSDEQYF
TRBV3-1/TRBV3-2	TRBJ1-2	CASSQGTGAGGYTF
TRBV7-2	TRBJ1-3	CASSPTGGRNTIYF
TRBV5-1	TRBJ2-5	CASSLKTAQETQYF
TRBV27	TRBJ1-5	CASSLLPGGNQPQHF
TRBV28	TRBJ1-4	CASSLASPTNEKLFF
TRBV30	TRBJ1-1	CAWNLLTGGSVVSTEAFF
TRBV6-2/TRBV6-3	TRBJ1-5	CASGLEAEGLFQPQHF
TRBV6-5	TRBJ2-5	CASSYGLAEYQETQYF
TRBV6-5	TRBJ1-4	CASSYLRDRTTEKLFF
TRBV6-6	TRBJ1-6	CASSQFPRSSYNSPLHF
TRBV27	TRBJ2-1	CAVTGRNEQFF
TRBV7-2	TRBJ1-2	CASSLQGPNYGYTF
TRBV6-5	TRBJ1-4	CASSYYRANEKLFF
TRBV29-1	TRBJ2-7	CSVAEVAGSGSYEQYF
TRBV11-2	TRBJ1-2	CASSPDMLAGLGDYGYTF
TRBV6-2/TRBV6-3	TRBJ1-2	CASSYRGVIYGYTF
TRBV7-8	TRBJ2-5	CASSLGRLAGGQETQYF
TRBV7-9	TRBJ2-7	CASSLSRDRGNEQYF
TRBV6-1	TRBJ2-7	CASSEQVAEQYF
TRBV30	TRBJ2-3	CAGTGGRTDTQYF
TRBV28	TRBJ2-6	CASSPRLAGGTAGANVLTF
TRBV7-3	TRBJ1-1	CASSTGGQLEAFF
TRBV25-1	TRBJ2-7	CASSGFGTSGSRYEQYF
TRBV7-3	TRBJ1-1	CASRLTRDTEAFF
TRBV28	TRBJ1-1	CASALTGLRTEAFF
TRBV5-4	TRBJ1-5	CASSDSTGLSNQPQHF